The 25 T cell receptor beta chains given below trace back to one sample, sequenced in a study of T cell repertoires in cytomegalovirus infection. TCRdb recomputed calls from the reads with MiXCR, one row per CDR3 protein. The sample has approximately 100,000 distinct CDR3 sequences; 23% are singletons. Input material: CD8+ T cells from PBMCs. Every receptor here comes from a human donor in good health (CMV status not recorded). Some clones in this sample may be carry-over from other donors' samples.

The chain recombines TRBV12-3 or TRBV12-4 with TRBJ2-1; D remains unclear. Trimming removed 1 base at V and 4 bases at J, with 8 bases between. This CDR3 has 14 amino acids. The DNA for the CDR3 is TGTGCCAGCAGTTTAGTAGGATTATACAATGAGCAGTTCTTC. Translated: CASSLVGLYNEQFF.

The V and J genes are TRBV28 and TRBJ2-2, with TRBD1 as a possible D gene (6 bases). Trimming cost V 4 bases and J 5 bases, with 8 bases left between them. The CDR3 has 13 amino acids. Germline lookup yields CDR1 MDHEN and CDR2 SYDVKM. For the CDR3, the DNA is TGTGCCAGCAGTTACACAGGGACCGGGGAGCTGTTTTTT. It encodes CASSYTGTGELFF.

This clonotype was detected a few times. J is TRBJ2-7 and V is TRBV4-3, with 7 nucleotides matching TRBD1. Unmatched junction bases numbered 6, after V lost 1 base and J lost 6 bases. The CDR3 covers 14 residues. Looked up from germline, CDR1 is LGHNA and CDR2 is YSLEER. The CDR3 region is CASSQGPGGGEQYF. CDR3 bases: TGCGCCAGCAGCCAAGGGCCAGGGGGTGGCGAGCAGTACTTC.

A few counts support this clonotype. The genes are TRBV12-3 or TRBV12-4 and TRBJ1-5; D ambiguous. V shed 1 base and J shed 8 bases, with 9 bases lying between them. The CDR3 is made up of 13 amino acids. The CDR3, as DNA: TGTGCCAGCAGTTTAGAGACGACGAAGCCCCAGCATTTT. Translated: CASSLETTKPQHF.

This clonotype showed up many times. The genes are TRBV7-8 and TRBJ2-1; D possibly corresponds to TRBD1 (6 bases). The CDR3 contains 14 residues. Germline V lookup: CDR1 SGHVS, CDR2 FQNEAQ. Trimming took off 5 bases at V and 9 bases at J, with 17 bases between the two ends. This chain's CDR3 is CASSPPSGGREQFF. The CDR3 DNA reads TGTGCCAGCAGCCCCCCGAGTGGGGGCCGTGAGCAGTTCTTC. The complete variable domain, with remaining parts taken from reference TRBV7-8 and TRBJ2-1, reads GAGVSQSPRYKVAKRGQDVALRCDPISGHVSLFWYQQALGQGPEFLTYFQNEAQLDKSGLPSDRFFAERPEGSVSTLKIQRTQQEDSAVYLCASSPPSGGREQFFGPGTRLTVL.

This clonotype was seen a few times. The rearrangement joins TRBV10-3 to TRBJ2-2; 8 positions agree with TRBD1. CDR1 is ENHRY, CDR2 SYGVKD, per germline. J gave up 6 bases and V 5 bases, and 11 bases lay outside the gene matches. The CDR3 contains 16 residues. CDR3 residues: CAISPSGGAGPGELFF. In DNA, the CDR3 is TGTGCCATCAGTCCATCAGGGGGCGCCGGCCCCGGGGAGCTGTTTTTT.

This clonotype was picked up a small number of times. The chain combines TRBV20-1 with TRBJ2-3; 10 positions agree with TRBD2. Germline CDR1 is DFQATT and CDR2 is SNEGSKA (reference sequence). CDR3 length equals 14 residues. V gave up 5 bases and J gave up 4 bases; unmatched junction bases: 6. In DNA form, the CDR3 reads TGCAGTGCTGGAACTAGCGGGGAGTCAGATACGCAGTATTTT. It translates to CSAGTSGESDTQYF.

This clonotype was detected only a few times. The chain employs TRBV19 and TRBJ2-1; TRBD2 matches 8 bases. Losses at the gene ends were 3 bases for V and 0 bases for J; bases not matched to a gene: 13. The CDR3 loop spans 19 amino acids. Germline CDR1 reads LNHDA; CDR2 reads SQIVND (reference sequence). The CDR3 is CASSIQFGGGESSYNEQFF. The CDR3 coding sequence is TGTGCCAGTAGTATTCAGTTCGGGGGGGGAGAGAGCTCCTACAATGAGCAGTTCTTC.

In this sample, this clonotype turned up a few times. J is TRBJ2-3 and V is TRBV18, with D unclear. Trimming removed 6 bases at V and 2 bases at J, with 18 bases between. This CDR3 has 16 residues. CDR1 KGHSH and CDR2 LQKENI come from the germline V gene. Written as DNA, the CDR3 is TGTGCCAGCTCCCCCAGACTGGATCAATCCACAGATACGCAGTATTTT. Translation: CASSPRLDQSTDTQYF.

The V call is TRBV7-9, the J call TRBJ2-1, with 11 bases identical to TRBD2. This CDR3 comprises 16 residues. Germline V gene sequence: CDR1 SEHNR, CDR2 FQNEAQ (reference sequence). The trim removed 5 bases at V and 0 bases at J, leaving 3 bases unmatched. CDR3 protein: CASSQLAGASYNEQFF. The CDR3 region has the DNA TGTGCCAGCAGCCAACTAGCGGGGGCCTCCTACAATGAGCAGTTCTTC.

The CDR3 is CASSLLEDREGGEKLFF. For the CDR3, the DNA is TGTGCCAGCAGCTTACTCGAGGACAGGGAGGGCGGTGAAAAACTGTTTTTT. The chain uses TRBV7-9 and TRBJ1-4; the match to TRBD1 covers 8 bases. J was trimmed by 7 bases and V by 2 bases; bases with no gene match: 12. Germline V lookup: CDR1 SEHNR, CDR2 FQNEAQ (reference sequence). This CDR3 contains 17 residues.

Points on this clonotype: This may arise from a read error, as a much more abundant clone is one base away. The CDR3, as DNA: TGTGCTGGTGGTTTATTCGTGTGGGCCGACGAAAAACTGTTTTTT. Translating gives CAGGLFVWADEKLFF. The chain recombines TRBV12-5 with TRBJ1-4; D is unclear. The CDR3 runs 15 residues. In germline, CDR1 is LGHNT, CDR2 FRNRAP.

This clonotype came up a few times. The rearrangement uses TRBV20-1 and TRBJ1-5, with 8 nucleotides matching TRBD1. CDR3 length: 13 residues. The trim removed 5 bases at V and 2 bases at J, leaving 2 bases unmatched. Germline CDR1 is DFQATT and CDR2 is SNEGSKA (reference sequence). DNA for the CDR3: TGCAGTGCTTTGGACAGGGGCAATCAGCCCCAGCATTTT. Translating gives CSALDRGNQPQHF.

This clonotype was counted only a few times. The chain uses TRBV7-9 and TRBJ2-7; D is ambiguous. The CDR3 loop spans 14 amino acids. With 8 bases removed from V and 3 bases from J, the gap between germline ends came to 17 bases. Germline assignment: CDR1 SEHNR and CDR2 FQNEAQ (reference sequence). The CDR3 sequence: CASSALSSHYEQYF. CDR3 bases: TGTGCCAGCTCCGCCCTGTCCAGCCACTACGAGCAGTACTTC.

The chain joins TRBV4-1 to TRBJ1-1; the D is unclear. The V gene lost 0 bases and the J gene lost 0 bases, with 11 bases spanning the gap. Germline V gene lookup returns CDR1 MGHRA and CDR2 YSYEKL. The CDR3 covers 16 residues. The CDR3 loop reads CASSQEAGEVNTEAFF. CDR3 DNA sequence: TGCGCCAGCAGCCAAGAAGCGGGTGAGGTGAACACTGAAGCTTTCTTT.

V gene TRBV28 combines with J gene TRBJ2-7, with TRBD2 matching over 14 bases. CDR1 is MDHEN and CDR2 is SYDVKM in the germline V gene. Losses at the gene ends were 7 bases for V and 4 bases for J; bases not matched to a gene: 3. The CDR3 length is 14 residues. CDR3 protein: CASTGLAGGYEQYF. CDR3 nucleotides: TGTGCCAGCACAGGACTAGCGGGGGGATACGAGCAGTACTTC.

CDR3: CASTPGAGGPYEQFF. As DNA, the CDR3 is TGTGCCAGCACCCCTGGGGCGGGGGGGCCATATGAGCAGTTCTTC. This chain joins TRBV28 and TRBJ2-1; 9 positions agree with TRBD2. The CDR3 length is 15 residues. Germline values: CDR1 MDHEN, CDR2 SYDVKM. The V and J ends lost 7 bases and 8 bases, in that order; junction bases with no gene match: 12.

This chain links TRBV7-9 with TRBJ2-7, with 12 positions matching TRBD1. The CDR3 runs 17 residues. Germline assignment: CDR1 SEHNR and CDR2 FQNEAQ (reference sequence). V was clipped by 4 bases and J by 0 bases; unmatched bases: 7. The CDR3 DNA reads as TGTGCCAGCAGCTCCGGGACAGGGGGCTTCAACTCCTACGAGCAGTACTTC. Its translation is CASSSGTGGFNSYEQYF.

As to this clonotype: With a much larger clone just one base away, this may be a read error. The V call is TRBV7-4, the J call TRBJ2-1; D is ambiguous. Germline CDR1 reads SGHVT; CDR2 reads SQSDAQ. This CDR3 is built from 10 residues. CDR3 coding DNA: TGTGCCAGCAACTTACATGAGCAGTTCTTC. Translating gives CASNLHEQFF.

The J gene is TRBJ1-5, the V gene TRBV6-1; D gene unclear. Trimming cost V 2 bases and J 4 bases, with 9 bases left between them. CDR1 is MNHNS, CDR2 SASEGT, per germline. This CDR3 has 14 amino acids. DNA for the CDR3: TGTGCCAGCAGTGAATGGGCACAGAATCAGCCCCAGCATTTT. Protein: CASSEWAQNQPQHF.

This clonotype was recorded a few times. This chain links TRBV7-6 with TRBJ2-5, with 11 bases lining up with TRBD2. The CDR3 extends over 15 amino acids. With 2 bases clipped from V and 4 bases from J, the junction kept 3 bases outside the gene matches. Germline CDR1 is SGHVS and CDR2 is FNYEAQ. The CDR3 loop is CASSLLAGGTETQYF. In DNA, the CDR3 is TGTGCCAGCAGCTTACTAGCGGGGGGTACAGAGACCCAGTACTTC.

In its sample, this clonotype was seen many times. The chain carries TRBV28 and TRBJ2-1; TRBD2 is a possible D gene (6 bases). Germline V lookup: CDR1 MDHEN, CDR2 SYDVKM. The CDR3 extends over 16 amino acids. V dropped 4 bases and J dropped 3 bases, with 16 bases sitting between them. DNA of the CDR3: TGTGCCAGCAGTTCCCTCCAGGGCGGGGTCTACAATGAGCAGTTCTTC. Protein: CASSSLQGGVYNEQFF.

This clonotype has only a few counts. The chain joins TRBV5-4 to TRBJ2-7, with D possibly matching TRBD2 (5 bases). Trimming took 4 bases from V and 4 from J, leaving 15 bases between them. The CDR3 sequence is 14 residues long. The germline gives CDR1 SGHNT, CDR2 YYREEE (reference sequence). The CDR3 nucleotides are TGTGCCAGCAGCCCGGACTCAACTCTTTACGAGCAGTACTTC. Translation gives CASSPDSTLYEQYF.

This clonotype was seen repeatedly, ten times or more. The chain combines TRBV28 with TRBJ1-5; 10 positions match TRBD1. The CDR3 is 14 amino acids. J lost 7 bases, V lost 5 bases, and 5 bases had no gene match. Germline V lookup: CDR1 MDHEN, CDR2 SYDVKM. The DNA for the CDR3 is TGTGCCAGCAGTCAGACAGGGGGCGACCAGCCCCAGCATTTT. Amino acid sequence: CASSQTGGDQPQHF.

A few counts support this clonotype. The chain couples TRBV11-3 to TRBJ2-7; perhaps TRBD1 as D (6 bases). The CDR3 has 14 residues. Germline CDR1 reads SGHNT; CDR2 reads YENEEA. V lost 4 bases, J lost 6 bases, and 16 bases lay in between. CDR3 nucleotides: TGTGCCAGCAGCTCAAGGACAGAATCGAGCGAGCAGTACTTC. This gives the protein CASSSRTESSEQYF.